This is a list of T cell receptor beta chains from one sample in a study of blood T cell repertoires in COVID-19. Data came from immunoSEQ multiplex PCR; TCRdb stores just in-frame clones and leaves some out. Among 70,000 to 85,000 clones, more than 75% were seen once, and the ten largest hold over 8%. The sample comprised peripheral blood. The source is a human donor in a cohort sampled during active COVID-19. Both conserved end residues are part of each CDR3. Fields, in order: V gene, J gene, CDR3 protein.

v_call: TRBV4-3
j_call: TRBJ2-7
cdr3_aa: CASSQGLAGTDEQYF

v_call: TRBV4-1
j_call: TRBJ1-2
cdr3_aa: CASSRGEGYTF

v_call: TRBV11-3
j_call: TRBJ2-3
cdr3_aa: CASSLDRTGGIQYF

v_call: TRBV3-1/TRBV3-2
j_call: TRBJ2-7
cdr3_aa: CASTGTSGSYEQYF

v_call: TRBV21-1
j_call: TRBJ2-7
cdr3_aa: CASSLGDRGRLAGAYEQYF

v_call: TRBV6-1
j_call: TRBJ1-4
cdr3_aa: CASSENGEKLFF

v_call: TRBV6-1
j_call: TRBJ2-7
cdr3_aa: CASSEQGAYNEQYF

v_call: TRBV10-1
j_call: TRBJ2-7
cdr3_aa: CASTNPPTSQHEQYF

v_call: TRBV5-6
j_call: TRBJ2-7
cdr3_aa: CASSHRLAGDFYEQYF

v_call: TRBV4-3
j_call: TRBJ2-2
cdr3_aa: CASRSLAGDTGELFF